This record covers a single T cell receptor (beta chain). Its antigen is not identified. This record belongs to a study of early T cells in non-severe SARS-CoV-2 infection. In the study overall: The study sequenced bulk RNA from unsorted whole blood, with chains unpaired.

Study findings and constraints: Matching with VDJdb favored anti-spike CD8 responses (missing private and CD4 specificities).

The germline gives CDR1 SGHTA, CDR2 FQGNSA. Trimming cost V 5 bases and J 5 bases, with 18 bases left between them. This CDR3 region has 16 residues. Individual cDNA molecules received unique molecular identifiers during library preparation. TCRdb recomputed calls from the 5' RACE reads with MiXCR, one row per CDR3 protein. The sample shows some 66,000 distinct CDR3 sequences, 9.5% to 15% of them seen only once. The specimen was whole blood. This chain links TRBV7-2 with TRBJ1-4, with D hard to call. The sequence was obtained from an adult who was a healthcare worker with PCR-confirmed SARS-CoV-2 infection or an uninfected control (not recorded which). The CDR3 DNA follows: TGTGCCAGCAGCCTCGGTGGAGGCCCAGTGAATGAAAAACTGTTTTTT. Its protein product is CASSLGGGPVNEKLFF.